The rows below give T cell receptor beta chains drawn from one sample of a study of T cell responses to AZD1222 COVID-19 vaccine. Clones were read by immunoSEQ multiplex PCR, and TCRdb kept only the in-frame ones, dropping some. The table shows under 110,000 clones, with around 84% occurring only once. Sample: peripheral blood, taken on day 0 of AZD1222 vaccination. All receptors derive from an adult in good health. Both conserved end residues are part of each CDR3. D genes are given only for firm matches. Where a row states a size, it is once, few, many or the class of an expanded clone; other rows omit it.

>TRBV29-1|13|TRBJ1-1|.|.
TGCAGCGCCGAACGGGGTCTGAACACTGAAGCTTTCTTT
CSAERGLNTEAFF
>TRBV28|15|TRBJ1-1|.|TRBD1
TGTGCCAGCGCCCCAGCACAGGGGGCTCGCACTGAAGCTTTCTTT
CASAPAQGARTEAFF
>TRBV7-3|15|TRBJ1-6|.|.
TGTGCCAGCAGTCCGATGGGGGGGGATAATTCACCCCTCCACTTT
CASSPMGGDNSPLHF
>TRBV29-1|12|TRBJ1-5|.|.
TGCAGCGTTGAAGAGCCGGGACTGCCCCAGCATTTT
CSVEEPGLPQHF
>TRBV9|15|TRBJ1-1|once|.
TGTGCCAGCAGCGTAGAAGGGTCTCTGAACACTGAAGCTTTCTTT
CASSVEGSLNTEAFF
>TRBV30|15|TRBJ1-1|.|.
TGTGCCTGGAGTGTACTGAGCACTTTGAACACTGAAGCTTTCTTT
CAWSVLSTLNTEAFF
>TRBV5-4|15|TRBJ1-1|.|.
TGTGCCAGCAGCTCGGGACTCCTGAGGGACACTGAAGCTTTCTTT
CASSSGLLRDTEAFF
>TRBV7-2|15|TRBJ2-3|.|.
TGTGCCAGCAGCTCGGAGGGACTCAGCACAGATACGCAGTATTTT
CASSSEGLSTDTQYF
>TRBV2|13|TRBJ2-7|.|.
TGTGCGAATAGATACCCTGTAGCCTACGAGCAGTACTTC
CANRYPVAYEQYF
>TRBV19|13|TRBJ1-2|.|.
TGTGCCAGTACAGCGGGCCGAAACTATGGCTACACCTTC
CASTAGRNYGYTF
>TRBV5-6|16|TRBJ2-1|few|.
TGTGCCAGCAGCGCCCAAGGCGGGCCAACCTACAATGAGCAGTTCTTC
CASSAQGGPTYNEQFF
>TRBV7-3|12|TRBJ1-2|.|TRBD1
TGTGCCAGCAGCCGACAGGGTGATGGCTACACCTTC
CASSRQGDGYTF
>TRBV7-2|19|TRBJ1-3|.|TRBD1
TGTGCCAGCAGCTTAGCTCGGTGGGGACAGGGGTCGTCTGGAAACACCATATATTTT
CASSLARWGQGSSGNTIYF
>TRBV27|17|TRBJ2-1|.|TRBD2
TGTGCCAGTTCTTTTCCCGGGACTAGCGGAGCCTACAATGAGCAGTTCTTC
CASSFPGTSGAYNEQFF
>TRBV12-3/TRBV12-4|12|TRBJ1-5|few|.
TGTGCCAGCAGTTTAGGGATTCAGCCCCAGCATTTT
CASSLGIQPQHF
>TRBV7-2|15|TRBJ1-3|.|.
TGTGCCAGCAGCTTAGAATGGGGGCTCGGAAACACCATATATTTT
CASSLEWGLGNTIYF
>TRBV6-1|12|TRBJ1-5|.|.
TGTGCCAGCAGTGACGGAGGCCAGCCCCAGCATTTT
CASSDGGQPQHF
>TRBV5-1|16|TRBJ1-5|.|.
TGCGCCAGCAGCCCGGCCCTCAGGCGAAACAATCAGCCCCAGCATTTT
CASSPALRRNNQPQHF
>TRBV9|15|TRBJ1-4|.|.
TGTGCCAGCAGCTTCCGGGACACCAGGAATGAAAAACTGTTTTTT
CASSFRDTRNEKLFF
>TRBV19|16|TRBJ2-5|.|TRBD2
TGTGCCAGTAGTCGGACTAGCGGGACCGCTTGGGAGACCCAGTACTTC
CASSRTSGTAWETQYF
>TRBV7-9|13|TRBJ2-1|.|TRBD2
TGTGCCAGCATCATTACGGGGGGAGTTGAGCAGTTCTTC
CASIITGGVEQFF
>TRBV27|15|TRBJ1-2|.|TRBD1
TGTGCCAGCAGTTTGTTACCGGGACAGGGGGGTGGCTACACCTTC
CASSLLPGQGGGYTF
>TRBV19|14|TRBJ1-5|.|TRBD1
TGTGCCAGTAGTACCACAGGGGGCGAGCAGCCCCAGCATTTT
CASSTTGGEQPQHF
>TRBV6-1|17|TRBJ2-1|.|.
TGTGCCAGCAGTGAATGGGGCCCTCGCGGGGCCTACAATGAGCAGTTCTTC
CASSEWGPRGAYNEQFF
>TRBV28|15|TRBJ1-6|.|.
TGTGCCAGCAATCCGGTCTTGTCCTATAATTCACCCCTCCACTTT
CASNPVLSYNSPLHF
>TRBV7-2|15|TRBJ2-1|.|.
TGTGCCAGCAGCTTAGCGGGGGGACCACTCAATGAGCAGTTCTTC
CASSLAGGPLNEQFF
>TRBV2|15|TRBJ2-7|few|.
TGTGCCAGCTGTCGGAGCGCGGGCATATCCTACGAGCAGTACTTC
CASCRSAGISYEQYF
>TRBV5-4|12|TRBJ1-2|once|.
TGTGCCAGCAGCTTGGTGGGGAAGGGCTACACCTTC
CASSLVGKGYTF
>TRBV28|15|TRBJ2-2|few|TRBD1
TGTGCCAGCAGTTTAACCGGACAGGGCTCCGGGGAGCTGTTTTTT
CASSLTGQGSGELFF
>TRBV28|14|TRBJ2-2|.|TRBD2
TGTGCCAGCAGGTCAGCGGGGCACACCGGGGAGCTGTTTTTT
CASRSAGHTGELFF
>TRBV30|14|TRBJ2-1|once|.
TGTGCCTGGAAATATCAGGGCTCCTACAATGAGCAGTTCTTC
CAWKYQGSYNEQFF
>TRBV10-3|15|TRBJ1-2|.|TRBD1
TGTGCCATCAGTACGCTGGGACAGGGGAACTATGGCTACACCTTC
CAISTLGQGNYGYTF
>TRBV28|15|TRBJ1-5|.|TRBD1
TGTGCCAGCAGTTGGGGACAGGGAGGGGGTCAGCCCCAGCATTTT
CASSWGQGGGQPQHF
>TRBV29-1|13|TRBJ2-7|.|.
TGCAGCGCCAGGACAGCCGGCTCCTACGAGCAGTACTTC
CSARTAGSYEQYF
>TRBV7-9|15|TRBJ2-7|.|TRBD2
TGTGCCAGCAGCATCCTAGCGGGAGGGCCAAGAGAGCAGTACTTC
CASSILAGGPREQYF
>TRBV28|15|TRBJ1-6|.|TRBD1
TGTGCCAGCAGCCCCCCGACAGGGGAGAATTCACCCCTCCACTTT
CASSPPTGENSPLHF
>TRBV9|16|TRBJ2-2|.|.
TGTGCCAGCAGCGTAGGCGAAGGGATAAACACCGGGGAGCTGTTTTTT
CASSVGEGINTGELFF
>TRBV18|15|TRBJ1-6|.|.
TGTGCCAGCTCACCCTCTTGGGGGTCAAATTCACCCCTCCACTTT
CASSPSWGSNSPLHF
>TRBV3-1/TRBV3-2|11|TRBJ2-1|few|.
TGTGCCAGCAGCCTAACCGAAGAGCAGTTCTTC
CASSLTEEQFF
>TRBV11-3|18|TRBJ2-1|.|.
TGTGCCAGCAGCTCACGCAAACGGAGCCTGTCATCCTACAATGAGCAGTTCTTC
CASSSRKRSLSSYNEQFF
>TRBV11-2|17|TRBJ2-2|.|TRBD1
TGTGCCAGCAGCCCTAGATGGGGACAGGGAAACACCGGGGAGCTGTTTTTT
CASSPRWGQGNTGELFF
>TRBV30|15|TRBJ1-5|.|.
TGTGCCTGGAGTCTTAAACAGGAGATAAATCAGCCCCAGCATTTT
CAWSLKQEINQPQHF
>TRBV28|15|TRBJ2-7|.|TRBD1
TGTGCCAGCAGTTTTGCCACGACAGGGTTTGCCGAGCAGTACTTC
CASSFATTGFAEQYF
>TRBV18|15|TRBJ1-1|.|.
TGTGCCAGCTCACCATCAGGGTTCGTTAACACTGAAGCTTTCTTT
CASSPSGFVNTEAFF
>TRBV25-1|15|TRBJ1-1|.|TRBD1
TGTGCCAGCAGGCACAGGGGGGATCAGGGTACTGAAGCTTTCTTT
CASRHRGDQGTEAFF
>TRBV27|14|TRBJ2-7|.|.
TGTGCCAGCAGTGTAGATAGCTGGGGCTACGAGCAGTACTTC
CASSVDSWGYEQYF
>TRBV11-2|13|TRBJ1-5|few|.
TGTGCCAGCAGCTTAGCTCCGAATCAGCCCCAGCATTTT
CASSLAPNQPQHF
>TRBV4-3|13|TRBJ1-1|.|TRBD1
TGCGCCAGCAGCCAAAGACAGGGGGCTGAAGCTTTCTTT
CASSQRQGAEAFF
>TRBV18|14|TRBJ1-3|.|.
TGTGCCAGCTCACCGCCCAACCGCGGAAACACCATATATTTT
CASSPPNRGNTIYF
>TRBV9|15|TRBJ2-5|.|.
TGTGCCAGCAGCGTAAATAACCGGTACCAAGAGACCCAGTACTTC
CASSVNNRYQETQYF
>TRBV21-1|18|TRBJ2-5|.|.
TGTGCCAGCAGCATAAAGGGACTAGCAGGTGGAGGTGAAGAGACCCAGTACTTC
CASSIKGLAGGGEETQYF
>TRBV18|15|TRBJ1-1|once|.
TGTGCCAGCTCACTCGGGCAGGGTCCGAACACTGAAGCTTTCTTT
CASSLGQGPNTEAFF